This T cell receptor (beta chain) emerged from a study of T cell repertoires in aging, cancer and after chemotherapy. The overall study: Clear clonal overlap appeared across healthy donor samples taken over several months to years.

Rearranged V-D-J TRB sequences were amplified with a mixed TRB-A/B primer pool. TCRdb redid the calling of the multiplex PCR reads with MiXCR, one entry per CDR3 protein. Of fewer than 10,000 distinct CDR3 sequences detected, about 34% appear once; the ten largest clones hold 2.5% to 3%. The CDR3 is 16 residues long. V was clipped by 0 bases and J by 4 bases, with 12 bases between them. Germline V gene lookup returns CDR1 SEHNR and CDR2 FQNEAQ (reference sequence). Peripheral blood genomic DNA, not sorted cells or RNA, was the template. The TCR originated in a human donor in good health. This sequence joins TRBV7-9 and TRBJ2-2, with a weak D call TRBD1 (6 bases). The source material was blood. This CDR3 reads CASSLAAGASTGELFF. CDR3 in DNA: TGTGCCAGCAGCTTAGCGGCAGGGGCCTCCACCGGGGAGCTGTTTTTT.